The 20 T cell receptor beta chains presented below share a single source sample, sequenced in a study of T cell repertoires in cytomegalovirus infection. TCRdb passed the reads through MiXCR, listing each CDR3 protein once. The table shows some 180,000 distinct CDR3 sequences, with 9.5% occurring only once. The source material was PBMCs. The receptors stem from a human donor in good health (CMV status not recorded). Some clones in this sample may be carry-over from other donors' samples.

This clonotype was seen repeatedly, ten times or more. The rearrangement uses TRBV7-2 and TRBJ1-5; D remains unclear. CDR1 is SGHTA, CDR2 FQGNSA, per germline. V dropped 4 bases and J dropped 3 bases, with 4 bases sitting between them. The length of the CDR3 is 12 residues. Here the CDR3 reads CASSSNNQPQHF. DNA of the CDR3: TGTGCCAGCAGCTCGAACAATCAGCCCCAGCATTTT.

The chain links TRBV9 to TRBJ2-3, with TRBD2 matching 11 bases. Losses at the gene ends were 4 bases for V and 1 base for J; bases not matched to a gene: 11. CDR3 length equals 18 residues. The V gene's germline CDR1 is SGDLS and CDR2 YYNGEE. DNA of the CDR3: TGTGCCAGCAGCCCTCCGGCGCCGGGACTAGCGGGCACAGATACGCAGTATTTT. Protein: CASSPPAPGLAGTDTQYF.

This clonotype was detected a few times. CDR3 loop: CASSFNYRVGDTEAFF. The CDR3 nucleotides read TGTGCCAGCAGCTTTAATTACAGGGTTGGAGACACTGAAGCTTTCTTT. This sequence joins TRBV7-8 and TRBJ1-1; a weak D match, TRBD1 (6 bases). Germline assignment: CDR1 SGHVS and CDR2 FQNEAQ. V gave up 3 bases and J gave up 3 bases, with 17 bases separating them. This CDR3 is 16 amino acids long.

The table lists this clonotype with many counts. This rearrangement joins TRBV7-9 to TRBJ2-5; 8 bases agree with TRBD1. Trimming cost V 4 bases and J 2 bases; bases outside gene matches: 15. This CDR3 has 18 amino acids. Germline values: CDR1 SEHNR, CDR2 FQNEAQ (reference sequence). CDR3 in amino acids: CASSSPRGRGPTQETQYF. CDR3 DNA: TGTGCCAGCAGCTCGCCACGTGGCAGGGGGCCAACTCAAGAGACCCAGTACTTC.

The CDR3 DNA reads TGTGCCAGCAGTTTACGGGTTCGAGGACAGTTTGTTTCACCCCTCCACTTT. Encoded protein: CASSLRVRGQFVSPLHF. The gene calls are TRBV28 and TRBJ1-6; D possibly corresponds to TRBD1 (6 bases). Germline CDR1 reads MDHEN; CDR2 reads SYDVKM. Trimming cost V 2 bases and J 9 bases, with 20 bases left between them. There are 17 residues in the CDR3.

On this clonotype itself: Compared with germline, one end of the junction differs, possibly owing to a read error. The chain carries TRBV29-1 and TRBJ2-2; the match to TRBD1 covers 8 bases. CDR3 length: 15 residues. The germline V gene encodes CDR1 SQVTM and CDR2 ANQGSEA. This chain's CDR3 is CSVKDRGAGTGELFF. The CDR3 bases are TGCAGCGTTAAAGACAGGGGCGCAGGCACCGGGGAGCTGTTTTTT.

The CDR3 sequence is CASSGLAILGTQYF. CDR3 bases: TGTGCCAGCAGTGGACTAGCGATACTGGGGACCCAGTACTTC. V and J are TRBV6-2 or TRBV6-3 and TRBJ2-5; 9 bases are shared with TRBD2. CDR3 length: 14 amino acids. Germline trimming cut 5 bases from V and 7 bases from J; bases unmatched to any gene: 8. Germline lookup yields CDR1 MNHEY and CDR2 SVGEGT.

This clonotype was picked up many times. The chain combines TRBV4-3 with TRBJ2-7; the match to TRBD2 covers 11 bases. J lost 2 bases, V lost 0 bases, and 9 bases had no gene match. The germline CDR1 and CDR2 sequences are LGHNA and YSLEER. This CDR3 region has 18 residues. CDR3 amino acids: CASSQELAGGSFAYEQYF. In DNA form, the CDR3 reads TGCGCCAGCAGCCAAGAGCTAGCGGGGGGCTCCTTTGCCTACGAGCAGTACTTC.

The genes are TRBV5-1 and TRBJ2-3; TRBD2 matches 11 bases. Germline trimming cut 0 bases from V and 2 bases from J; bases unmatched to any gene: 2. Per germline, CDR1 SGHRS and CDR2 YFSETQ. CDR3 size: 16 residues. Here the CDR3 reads CASSLGLAGLTDTQYF. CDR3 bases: TGCGCCAGCAGCTTGGGACTAGCGGGGCTCACAGATACGCAGTATTTT.

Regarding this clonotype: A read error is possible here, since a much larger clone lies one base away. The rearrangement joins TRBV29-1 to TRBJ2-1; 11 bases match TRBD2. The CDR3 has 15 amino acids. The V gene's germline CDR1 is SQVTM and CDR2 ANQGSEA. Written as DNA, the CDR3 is TGCAACGTAGCGGTCGGGCTAGCGGGAGGAGATGAGCAGTTCTTC. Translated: CNVAVGLAGGDEQFF.

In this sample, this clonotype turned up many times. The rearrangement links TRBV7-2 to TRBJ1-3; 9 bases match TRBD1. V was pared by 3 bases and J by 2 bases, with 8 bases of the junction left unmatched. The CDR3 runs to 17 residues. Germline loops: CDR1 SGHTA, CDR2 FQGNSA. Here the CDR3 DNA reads TGTGCCAGCAGCTTCCCTAAGACAGGGGGGACTGGAAACACCATATATTTT. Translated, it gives CASSFPKTGGTGNTIYF.

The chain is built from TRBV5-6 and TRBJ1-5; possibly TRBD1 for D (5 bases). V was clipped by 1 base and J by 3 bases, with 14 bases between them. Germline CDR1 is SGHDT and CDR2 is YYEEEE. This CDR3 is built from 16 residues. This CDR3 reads CASSLKEGTVNQPQHF. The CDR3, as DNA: TGTGCCAGCAGCTTGAAGGAAGGGACCGTCAATCAGCCCCAGCATTTT.

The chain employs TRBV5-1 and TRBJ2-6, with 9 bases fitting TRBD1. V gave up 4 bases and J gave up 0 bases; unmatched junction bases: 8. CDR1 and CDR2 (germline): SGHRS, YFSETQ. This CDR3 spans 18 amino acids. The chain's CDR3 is CASSLRGQGDSGANVLTF. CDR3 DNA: TGCGCCAGCAGCCTGCGGGGACAGGGCGACTCTGGGGCCAACGTCCTGACTTTC. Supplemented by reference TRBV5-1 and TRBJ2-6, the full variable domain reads KAGVTQTPRYLIKTRGQQVTLSCSPISGHRSVSWYQQTPGQGLQFLFEYFSETQRNKGNFPGRFSGRQFSNSRSEMNVSTLELGDSALYLCASSLRGQGDSGANVLTFGAGSRLTVL.

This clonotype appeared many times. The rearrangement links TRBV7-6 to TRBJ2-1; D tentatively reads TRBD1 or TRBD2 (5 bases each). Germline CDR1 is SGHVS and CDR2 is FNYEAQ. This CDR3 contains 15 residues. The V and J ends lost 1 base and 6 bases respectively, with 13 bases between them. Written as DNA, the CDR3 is TGTGCCAGCAGCTTAGGGGGGAAGGTGCCCAATGAGCAGTTCTTC. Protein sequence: CASSLGGKVPNEQFF.

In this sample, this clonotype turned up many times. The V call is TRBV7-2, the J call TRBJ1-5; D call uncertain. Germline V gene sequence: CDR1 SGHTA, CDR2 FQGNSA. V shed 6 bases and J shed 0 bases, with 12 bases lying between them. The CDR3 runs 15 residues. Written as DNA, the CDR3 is TGTGCCAGCAGTTACAATACGGGTAGCAATCAGCCCCAGCATTTT. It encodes CASSYNTGSNQPQHF.

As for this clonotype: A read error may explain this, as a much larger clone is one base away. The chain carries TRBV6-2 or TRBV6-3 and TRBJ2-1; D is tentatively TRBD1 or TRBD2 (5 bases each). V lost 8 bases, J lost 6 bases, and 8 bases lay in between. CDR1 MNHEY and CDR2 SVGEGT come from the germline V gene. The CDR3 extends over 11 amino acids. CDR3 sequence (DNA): TGTGCCAGCGGGGACCCCAATGAGCAGTTCTTC. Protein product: CASGDPNEQFF.

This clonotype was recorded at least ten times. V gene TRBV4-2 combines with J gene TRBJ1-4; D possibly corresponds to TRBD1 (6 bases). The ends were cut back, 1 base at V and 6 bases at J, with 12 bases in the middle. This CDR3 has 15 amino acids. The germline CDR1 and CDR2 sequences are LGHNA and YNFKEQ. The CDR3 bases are TGTGCCAGCAGCCAAGTCGGCGGACAGTATGAAAAACTGTTTTTT. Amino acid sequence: CASSQVGGQYEKLFF.

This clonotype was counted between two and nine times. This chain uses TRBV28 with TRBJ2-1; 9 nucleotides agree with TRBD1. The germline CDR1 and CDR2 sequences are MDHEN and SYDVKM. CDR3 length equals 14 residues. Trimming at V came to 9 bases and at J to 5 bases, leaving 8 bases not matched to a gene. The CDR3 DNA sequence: TGTGCCAGTCGATCGGGACAGGGAAACAATGAGCAGTTCTTC. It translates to CASRSGQGNNEQFF. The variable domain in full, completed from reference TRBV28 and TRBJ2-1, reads DVKVTQSSRYLVKRTGEKVFLECVQDMDHENMFWYRQDPGLGLRLIYFSYDVKMKEKGDIPEGYSVSREKKERFSLILESASTNQTSMYLCASRSGQGNNEQFFGPGTRLTVL.

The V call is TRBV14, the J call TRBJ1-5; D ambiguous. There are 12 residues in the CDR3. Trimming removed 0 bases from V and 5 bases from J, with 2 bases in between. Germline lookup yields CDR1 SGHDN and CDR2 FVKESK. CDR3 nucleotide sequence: TGTGCCAGCAGCCAAGAGTATCAGCCCCAGCATTTT. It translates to CASSQEYQPQHF.

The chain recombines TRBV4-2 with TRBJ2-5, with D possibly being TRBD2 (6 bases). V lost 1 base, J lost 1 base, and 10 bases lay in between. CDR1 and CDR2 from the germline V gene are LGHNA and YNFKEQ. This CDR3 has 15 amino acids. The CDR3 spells CASSQGSGLQETQYF. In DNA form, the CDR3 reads TGTGCCAGCAGCCAAGGATCGGGACTCCAAGAGACCCAGTACTTC.